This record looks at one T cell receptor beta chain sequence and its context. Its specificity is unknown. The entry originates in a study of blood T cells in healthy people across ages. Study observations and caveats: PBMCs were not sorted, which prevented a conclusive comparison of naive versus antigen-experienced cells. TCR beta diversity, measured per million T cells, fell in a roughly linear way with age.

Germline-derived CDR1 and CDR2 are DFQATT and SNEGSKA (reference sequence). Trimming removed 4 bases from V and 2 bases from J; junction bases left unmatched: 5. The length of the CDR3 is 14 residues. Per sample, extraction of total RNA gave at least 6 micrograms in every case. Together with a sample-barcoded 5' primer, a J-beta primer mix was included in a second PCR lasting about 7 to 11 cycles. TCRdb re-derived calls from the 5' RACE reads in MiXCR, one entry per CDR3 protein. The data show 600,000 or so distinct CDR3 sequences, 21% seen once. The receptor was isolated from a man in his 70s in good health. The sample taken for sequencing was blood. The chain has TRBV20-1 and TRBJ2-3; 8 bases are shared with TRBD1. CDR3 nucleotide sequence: TGCAGTGCTACAGGACAGGGTTTCACAGATACGCAGTATTTT. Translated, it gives CSATGQGFTDTQYF.